This T cell receptor beta chain was captured by sequencing in a study of blood T cell repertoires in COVID-19. The wider study: COVID-19 samples, acute and convalescent, were from the United States, Italy and Spain. Nucleic acid was either cDNA or gDNA, and it came from T cells, B-cell-depleted T cells, or PBMCs.

Authors' processing steps: It was from reference gene primer amplification that nucleated cell counts were estimated. Assay: immunoSEQ multiplex PCR; the TCRdb copy retains only in-frame clones and omits some. The V and J calls and the clone size are those of that table, but D and trimming were determined from the DNA. Of fewer than 200,000 clones in the sample, 85% to 90% were seen once. This clone was seen a few times. The CDR3 is 18 amino acids. V shed 0 bases, J shed 5 bases, and the junction held 8 bases outside the gene matches. Germline V gene sequence: CDR1 LGHNA, CDR2 YNFKEQ. The origin of this receptor is a middle-aged man with active or convalescent COVID-19. Input material: peripheral blood. The rearrangement uses TRBV4-2 and TRBJ2-2; 11 bases are a match to TRBD2. CDR3 in amino acids: CASSQEWLAGGQTGELFF. CDR3 in DNA: TGTGCCAGCAGCCAAGAATGGCTAGCGGGGGGACAAACCGGGGAGCTGTTTTTT.